This T cell receptor beta chain was found in a study of identical twins (dated by TCRdb to about 2016). For the wider study: To test whether fetal clonotypes persist, this study deep-sequenced TCR alpha and beta repertoires from monozygotic twins, from unrelated adults of various ages, and from cord blood. Replicate twin experiments were performed at different times using different library preparation protocols to rule out contamination. The research as a whole found: In monozygotic twins, recombination models systematically underestimated out-of-frame TCR alpha sharing, but the models matched the sharing seen between unrelated individuals. Fewer insertions were carried by abundant cord blood beta clonotypes; a weaker similar trend was observed in young adult naive repertoires, while no such trend was observed in memory repertoires. Because the same donors could not be followed over many years, conclusions were based on cross-sectional statistical analysis. Invariant T cells such as MAIT and iNKT could partly confound zero-insertion analyses, though diverse VJ usage argued against this for most clonotypes. Excess twin sharing in beta out-of-frame sequences was weaker because fewer shared sequences lowered the signal-to-noise ratio. Compared with coincidental sharing between unrelated individuals, an excess of low generation-probability sequences was observed among out-of-frame TCR alpha sequences shared between twins.

The method behind the library was 5' RACE. Sequenced using an Illumina HiSeq 2000. Template switching added a universal primer binding site, and the final cDNA carried a unique molecular identifier that allowed TCR cDNA molecules to be counted accurately. Specific primers in the conserved constant-segment region were used to synthesize first-strand cDNA for the TCR alpha and beta chains. Each cDNA library was double barcoded, with a SMART-Mk sample barcode plus Illumina barcodes, to control for contamination. TruSeq adapter sequences and Illumina sample barcodes were added in two successive PCR steps. The Illumina HiSeq platform was used with custom primers to sequence TCR alpha and beta cDNA libraries. Per the authors' processing: Raw reads were processed with MiGEC to extract unique molecular identifiers, and MiXCR was used to determine CDR3 positions. For each individual, recombination models were inferred using an EM algorithm with the repgenHMM and IGoR tools. Shared clonotype analysis was performed with the tcR package in R, normalizing sharing by the product of cloneset sizes. To study raw recombination free of thymic and clonal selection effects, out-of-frame nonproductive sequences were analyzed. TCRdb ran its own pipeline on the public reads, namely fastp trimming at Q25 and MiXCR clone calling, and kept in-frame beta chains. Rows with a matching CDR3 protein are joined into one entry that keeps the most common DNA and genes. TCRdb's processing, not the study's, gives the V and J calls here. For this sample there are roughly 470,000 distinct CDR3 sequences; 14% appear just once. Of the sample, more than 0.8% falls within the top ten clones.

On this clonotype itself: The antigen it binds to is not known. Base qualities are not provided; no much larger clone lies one nucleotide away.

From the cysteine through the phenylalanine, the CDR3 covers 13 amino acids. The CDR3 DNA has 39 bases and is translated from base 1. Trimming removed 3 bases from V and 7 bases from J, leaving 11 bases between the germline ends. Every donor was a healthy Caucasian. The twin cohort comprised three pairs of female monozygotic twins, all aged roughly 18 to 30 years. Positive isolation kits from Invitrogen were used to isolate the CD4+ and CD8+ T cell populations. These data also featured in a second study, about yellow fever vaccine responses in identical twins. Drawing on the second study: The authors reported that the T cell response to vaccination in identical twins appeared partly convergent and partly personalized. In identical twins, the study followed T cell clones that responded to the vaccine with precision.

This sequence uses TRBV12-3 or TRBV12-4 and TRBJ2-3; the D gene remains uncertain. Sequencing used CD4+ T cells sorted from blood. This receptor was taken from a young woman in good health. CDR3 loop: CASSFKGGYTQYF. The DNA sequence follows: TGTGCCAGCAGTTTTAAGGGTGGATATACGCAGTATTTT.